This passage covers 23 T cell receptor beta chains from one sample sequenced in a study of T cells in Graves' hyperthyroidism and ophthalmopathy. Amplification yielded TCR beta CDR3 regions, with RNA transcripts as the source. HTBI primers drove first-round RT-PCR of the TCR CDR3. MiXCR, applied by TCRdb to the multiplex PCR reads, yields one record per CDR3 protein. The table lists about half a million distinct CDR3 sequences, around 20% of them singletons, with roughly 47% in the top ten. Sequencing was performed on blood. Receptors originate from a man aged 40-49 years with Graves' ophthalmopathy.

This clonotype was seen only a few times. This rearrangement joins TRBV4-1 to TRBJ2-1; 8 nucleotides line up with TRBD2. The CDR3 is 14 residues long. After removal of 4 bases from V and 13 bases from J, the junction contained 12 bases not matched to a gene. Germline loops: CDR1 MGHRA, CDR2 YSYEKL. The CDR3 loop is CASSPQGLGTRQFF. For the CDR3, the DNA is TGCGCCAGCAGCCCCCAGGGACTAGGGACTCGACAGTTCTTC.

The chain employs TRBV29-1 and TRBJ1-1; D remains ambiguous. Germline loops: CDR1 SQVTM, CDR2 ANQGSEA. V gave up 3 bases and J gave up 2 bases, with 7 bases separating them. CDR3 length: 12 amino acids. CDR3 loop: CSVDSGNTEAFF. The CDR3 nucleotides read TGCAGCGTTGATTCAGGAAACACTGAAGCTTTCTTT. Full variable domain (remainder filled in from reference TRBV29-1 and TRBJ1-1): SAVISQKPSRDICQRGTSLTIQCQVDSQVTMMFWYRQQPGQSLTLIATANQGSEATYESGFVIDKFPISRPNLTFSTLTVSNMSPEDSSIYLCSVDSGNTEAFFGQGTRLTVV.

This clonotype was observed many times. The CDR3 is CASSPVSRAQYF. For the CDR3, the DNA is TGTGCCAGCAGCCCAGTTTCTAGGGCGCAGTATTTT. The chain links TRBV7-8 to TRBJ2-3; D is unresolved. V gave up 5 bases and J gave up 10 bases, with 13 bases separating them. The CDR3 length is 12 residues. Germline values: CDR1 SGHVS, CDR2 FQNEAQ.

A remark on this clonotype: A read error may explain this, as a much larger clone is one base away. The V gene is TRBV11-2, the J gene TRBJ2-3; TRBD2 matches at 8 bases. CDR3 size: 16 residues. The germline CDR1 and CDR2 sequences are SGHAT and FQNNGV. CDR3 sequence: CAGSLEAGGWSDTQYF. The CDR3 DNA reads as TGTGCCGGCAGCTTAGAGGCGGGGGGTTGGTCAGATACGCAGTATTTT.

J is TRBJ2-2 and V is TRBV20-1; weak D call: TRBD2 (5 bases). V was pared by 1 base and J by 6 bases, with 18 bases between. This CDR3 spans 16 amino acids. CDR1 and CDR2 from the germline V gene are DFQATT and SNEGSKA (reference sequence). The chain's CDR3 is CSARGGRAGVPGELFF. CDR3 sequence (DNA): TGCAGTGCTAGAGGAGGGCGGGCCGGCGTACCCGGGGAGCTGTTTTTT.

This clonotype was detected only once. CDR3 nucleotides: TGCAGTGCTAGAGACCCGGGCGGGAGAGGGCATGAGCAGTTCTTC. Its translation: CSARDPGGRGHEQFF. J is TRBJ2-1 and V is TRBV20-1; the match to TRBD2 covers 7 bases. The germline V gene encodes CDR1 DFQATT and CDR2 SNEGSKA (reference sequence). The trim removed 0 bases at V and 8 bases at J, leaving 10 bases unmatched. The CDR3 is 15 amino acids.

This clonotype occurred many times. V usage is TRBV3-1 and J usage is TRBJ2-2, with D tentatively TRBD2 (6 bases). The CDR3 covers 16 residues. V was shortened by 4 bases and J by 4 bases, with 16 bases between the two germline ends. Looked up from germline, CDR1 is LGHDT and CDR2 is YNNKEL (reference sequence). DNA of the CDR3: TGTGCCAGCAGCCCCCATGGGGCGCGGGGCACCGGGGAGCTGTTTTTT. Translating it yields CASSPHGARGTGELFF.

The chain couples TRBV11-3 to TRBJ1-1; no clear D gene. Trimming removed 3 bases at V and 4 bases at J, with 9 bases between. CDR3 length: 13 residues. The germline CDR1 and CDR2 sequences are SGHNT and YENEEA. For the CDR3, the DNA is TGTGCCAGCAGCTTTGATGATAGCACTGAAGCTTTCTTT. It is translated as CASSFDDSTEAFF. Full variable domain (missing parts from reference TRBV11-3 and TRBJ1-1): EAGVVQSPRYKIIEKKQPVAFWCNPISGHNTLYWYLQNLGQGPELLIRYENEEAVDDSQLPKDRFSAERLKGVDSTLKIQPAELGDSAVYLCASSFDDSTEAFFGQGTRLTVV.

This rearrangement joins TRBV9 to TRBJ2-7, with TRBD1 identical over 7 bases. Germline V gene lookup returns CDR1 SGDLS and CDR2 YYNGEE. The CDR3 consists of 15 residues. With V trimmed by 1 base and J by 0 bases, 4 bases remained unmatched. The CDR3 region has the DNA TGTGCCAGCAGCGTAACAGGGGATACCTCCTACGAGCAGTACTTC. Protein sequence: CASSVTGDTSYEQYF.

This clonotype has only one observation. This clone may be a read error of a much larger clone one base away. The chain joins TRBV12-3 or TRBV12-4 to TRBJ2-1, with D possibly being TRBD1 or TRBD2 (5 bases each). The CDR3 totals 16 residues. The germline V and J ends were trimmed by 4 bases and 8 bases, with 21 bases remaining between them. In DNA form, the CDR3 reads TGTGCCAGCAGTTCAGCGCGCTGGGGTAGAGGGGATGAGCAGTTCTTC. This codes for CASSSARWGRGDEQFF.

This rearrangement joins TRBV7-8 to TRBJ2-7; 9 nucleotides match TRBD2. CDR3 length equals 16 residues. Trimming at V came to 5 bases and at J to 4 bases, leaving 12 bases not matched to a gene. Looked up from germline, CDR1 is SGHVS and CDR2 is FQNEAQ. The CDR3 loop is CASSPRIAGVKYEQYF. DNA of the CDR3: TGTGCCAGCAGCCCTCGGATAGCGGGGGTTAAGTACGAGCAGTACTTC. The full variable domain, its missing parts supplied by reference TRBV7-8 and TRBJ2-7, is GAGVSQSPRYKVAKRGQDVALRCDPISGHVSLFWYQQALGQGPEFLTYFQNEAQLDKSGLPSDRFFAERPEGSVSTLKIQRTQQEDSAVYLCASSPRIAGVKYEQYFGPGTRLTVT.

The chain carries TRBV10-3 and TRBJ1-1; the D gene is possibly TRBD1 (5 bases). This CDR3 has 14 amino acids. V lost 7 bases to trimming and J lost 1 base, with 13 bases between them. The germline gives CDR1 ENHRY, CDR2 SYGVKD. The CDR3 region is CAITQDTENTEAFF. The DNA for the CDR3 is TGTGCCATCACCCAGGACACGGAGAACACTGAAGCTTTCTTT.

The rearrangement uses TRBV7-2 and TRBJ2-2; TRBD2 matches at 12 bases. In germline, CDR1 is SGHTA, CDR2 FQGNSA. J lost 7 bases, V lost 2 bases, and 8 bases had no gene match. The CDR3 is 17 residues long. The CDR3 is CASSLILAGGCSGELFF. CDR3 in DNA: TGTGCCAGCAGCTTAATCCTAGCGGGAGGGTGCAGCGGGGAGCTGTTTTTT.

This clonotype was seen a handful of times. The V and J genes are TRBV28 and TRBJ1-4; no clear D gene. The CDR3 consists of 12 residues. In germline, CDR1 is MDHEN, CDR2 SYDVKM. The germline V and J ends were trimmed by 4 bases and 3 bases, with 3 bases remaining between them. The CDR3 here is CASSSSNEKLFF. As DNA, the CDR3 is TGTGCCAGCAGTTCCTCTAATGAAAAACTGTTTTTT.

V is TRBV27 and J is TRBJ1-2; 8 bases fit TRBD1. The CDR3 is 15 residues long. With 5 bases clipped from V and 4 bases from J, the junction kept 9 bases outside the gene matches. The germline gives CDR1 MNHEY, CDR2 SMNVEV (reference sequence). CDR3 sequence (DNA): TGTGCCAGCAGTCCCCGACAGGGGCTGATCTATGGCTACACCTTC. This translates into CASSPRQGLIYGYTF.

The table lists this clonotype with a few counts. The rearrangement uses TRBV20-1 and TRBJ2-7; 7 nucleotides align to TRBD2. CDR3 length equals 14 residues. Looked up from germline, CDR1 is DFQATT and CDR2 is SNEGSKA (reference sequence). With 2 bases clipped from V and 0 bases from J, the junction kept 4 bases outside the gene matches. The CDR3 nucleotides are TGCAGTGCTAGACGAAGCGGGGTCTCCTACGAGCAGTACTTC. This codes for CSARRSGVSYEQYF.

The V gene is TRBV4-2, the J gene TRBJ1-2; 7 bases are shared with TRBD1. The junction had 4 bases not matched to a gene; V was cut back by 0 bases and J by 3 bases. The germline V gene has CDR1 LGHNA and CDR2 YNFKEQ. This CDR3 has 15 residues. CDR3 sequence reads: CASSQETGTDYGYTF. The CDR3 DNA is TGTGCCAGCAGCCAAGAGACGGGGACAGACTATGGCTACACCTTC.

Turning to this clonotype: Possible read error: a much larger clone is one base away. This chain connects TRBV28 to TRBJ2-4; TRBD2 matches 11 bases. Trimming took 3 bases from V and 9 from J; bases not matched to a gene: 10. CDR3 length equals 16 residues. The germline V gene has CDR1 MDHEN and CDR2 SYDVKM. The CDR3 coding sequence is TGTGCCAGCAGTTTCACTAGCGGGAGTGGGAAGAGCATTCAGTACTTC. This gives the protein CASSFTSGSGKSIQYF.

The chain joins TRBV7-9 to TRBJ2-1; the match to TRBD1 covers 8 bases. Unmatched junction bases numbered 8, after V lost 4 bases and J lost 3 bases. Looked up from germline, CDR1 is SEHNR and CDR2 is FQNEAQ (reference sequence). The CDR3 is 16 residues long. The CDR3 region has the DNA TGTGCCAGCAGCTCAAAGCCGGGACAGGTCTACAATGAGCAGTTCTTC. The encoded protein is CASSSKPGQVYNEQFF.

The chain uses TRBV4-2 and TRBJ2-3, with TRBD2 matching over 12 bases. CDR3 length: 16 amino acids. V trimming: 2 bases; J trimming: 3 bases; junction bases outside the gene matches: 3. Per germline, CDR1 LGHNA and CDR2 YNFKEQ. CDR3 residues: CASSQFTSGGTDTQYF. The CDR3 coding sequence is TGTGCCAGCAGCCAATTTACTAGCGGGGGGACAGATACGCAGTATTTT.

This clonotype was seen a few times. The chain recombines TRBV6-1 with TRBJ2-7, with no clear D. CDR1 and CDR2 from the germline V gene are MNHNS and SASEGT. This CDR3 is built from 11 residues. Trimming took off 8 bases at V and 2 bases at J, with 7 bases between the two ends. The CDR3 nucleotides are TGTGCCAGCCTTGATACCTACGAGCAGTACTTC. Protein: CASLDTYEQYF.

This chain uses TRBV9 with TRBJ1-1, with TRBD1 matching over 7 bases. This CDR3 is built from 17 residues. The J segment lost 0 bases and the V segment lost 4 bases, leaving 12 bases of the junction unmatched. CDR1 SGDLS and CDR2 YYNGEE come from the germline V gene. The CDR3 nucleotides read TGTGCCAGCAGCCCAACAGGGGACCAACCCCTGAACACTGAAGCTTTCTTT. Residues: CASSPTGDQPLNTEAFF.

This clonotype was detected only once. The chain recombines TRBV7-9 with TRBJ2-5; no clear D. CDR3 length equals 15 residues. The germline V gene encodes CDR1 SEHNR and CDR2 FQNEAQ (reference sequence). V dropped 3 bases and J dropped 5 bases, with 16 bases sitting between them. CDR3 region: CASSFLPGMGETQYF. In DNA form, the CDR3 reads TGTGCCAGCAGCTTTCTCCCAGGAATGGGGGAGACCCAGTACTTC.